This T cell receptor beta chain comes out of a study of blood T cell repertoires in COVID-19. Using immunoSEQ multiplex PCR, the repertoire was profiled, and TCRdb retains in-frame clones only, with some absent. This table has about 16,000 clones, 75% appearing once. The sample holds a few counts of this clone. This TCR was sampled from a man between 60 and 75 years old with acute or convalescent COVID-19. The material sequenced was peripheral blood.

CDR3 protein: CASSQDRVNYEQYF. As DNA, the CDR3 is TGCGCCAGCAGCCAAGACAGGGTGAACTACGAGCAGTACTTC. This chain joins TRBV4-3 and TRBJ2-7; tentative D call: TRBD1 (5 bases). With 0 bases removed from V and 3 bases from J, the gap between germline ends came to 9 bases. This CDR3 contains 14 residues. Germline values: CDR1 LGHNA, CDR2 YSLEER.